This TCR beta chain derives from a study of shared clonotypes between healthy human individuals. The naive CD8 population came from CD45RO-negative cells selected for CCR7, without terminally differentiated effector memory CD45RA+ cells. At the deep level, the assay was run. The data were produced by immunoSEQ multiplex PCR, yet TCRdb's version contains in-frame clones alone and is incomplete. The repertoire consists of about 680,000 clones, with approximately 90% occurring once and the leading ten covering 24%. Turning to this clone: Its specificity is not known.

Germline CDR1 and CDR2: LNHNV and YYDKDF (reference sequence). The CDR3 loop spans 15 amino acids. J was trimmed by 8 bases and V by 1 base; bases with no gene match: 3. Whole-study results and caveats: Unshared clonotypes carried lower generation probabilities than those common to all four donors.

The origin of this receptor is a young man in good health. The sample consisted of naive CD8+ T cells sorted from blood. This chain joins TRBV15 and TRBJ2-2; 11 positions agree with TRBD2. CDR3 bases: TGTGCCACCAGCAGAGCACTAGCGGGAGTAGGGGAGCTGTTTTTT. Protein sequence: CATSRALAGVGELFF.